This TCR beta chain stems from a study of cytomegalovirus exposure and HLA in healthy donors. Study-level points and caveats: HLA-A and HLA-B allele assignments for most subjects were reportedly predicted accurately using TCR beta sequences. Highly shared sequence variants in one cluster were likely a sequencing artifact. Later, an analysis showed that TCR beta chains associated with HLA were more clonally expanded than others that were equally common.

Worth noting for this clone: Its antigen is currently unknown. The sample has other DNA sequences that encode this CDR3 too.

Among the donors, all were healthy bone marrow donors. A multiplex PCR was run with 60 Vbeta primers and 13 Jbeta primers. Using immunoSEQ multiplex PCR, the repertoire was profiled, and TCRdb retains in-frame clones only, with some absent. The sample shows about 110,000 clones, nearly 80% of them seen only once. Material for sequencing was PBMCs. The sequence was collected from a woman aged 25 to 39 in good health and CMV-seronegative.

The CDR3 loop is CASSQNTEAFF. CDR3 bases: TGCGCCAGCAGCCAGAACACTGAAGCTTTCTTT. The chain uses TRBV5-1 and TRBJ1-1; D is undetermined. With 4 bases removed from V and 1 base from J, the gap between germline ends came to 2 bases. CDR3 length equals 11 residues. Germline-derived CDR1 and CDR2 are SGHRS and YFSETQ.